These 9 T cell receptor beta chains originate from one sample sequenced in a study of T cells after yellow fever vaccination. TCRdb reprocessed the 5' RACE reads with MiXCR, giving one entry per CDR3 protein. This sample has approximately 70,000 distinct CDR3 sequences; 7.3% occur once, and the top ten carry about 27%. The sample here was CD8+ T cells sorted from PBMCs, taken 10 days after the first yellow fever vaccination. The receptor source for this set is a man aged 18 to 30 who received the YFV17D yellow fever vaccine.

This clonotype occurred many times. For the CDR3, the DNA is TGTGCCAGCAGCTTAGCTGTATCTGGCGGGGAGCTGTTTTTT. Residues: CASSLAVSGGELFF. The gene calls are TRBV7-7 and TRBJ2-2, with D uncertain. V lost 0 bases, J lost 7 bases, and 9 bases lay in between. Germline lookup yields CDR1 SSHAT and CDR2 FNYEAQ (reference sequence). CDR3 length: 14 residues.

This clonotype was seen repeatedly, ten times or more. Here the CDR3 DNA reads TGTGCCAGCAGCGAAGGCGGACAGCTCTACAATGAGCAGTTCTTC. Translated, it gives CASSEGGQLYNEQFF. The chain couples TRBV9 to TRBJ2-1; the D gene is possibly TRBD1 (6 bases). The CDR3 is made up of 15 amino acids. Trimming removed 3 bases at V and 3 bases at J, with 13 bases between. CDR1 SGDLS and CDR2 YYNGEE come from the germline V gene. Drawing the rest from reference TRBV9 and TRBJ2-1, the complete variable domain is DSGVTQTPKHLITATGQRVTLRCSPRSGDLSVYWYQQSLDQGLQFLIQYYNGEERAKGNILERFSAQQFPDLHSELNLSSLELGDSALYFCASSEGGQLYNEQFFGPGTRLTVL.

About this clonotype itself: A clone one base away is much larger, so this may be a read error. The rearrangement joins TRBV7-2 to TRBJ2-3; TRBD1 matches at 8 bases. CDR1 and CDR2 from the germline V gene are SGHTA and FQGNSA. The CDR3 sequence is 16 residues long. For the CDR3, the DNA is TGTGCCAGCAGCGCCCCCGGGACAGGTCTTACAGATTCGCAGTATTTT. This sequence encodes CASSAPGTGLTDSQYF.

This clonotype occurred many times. For the CDR3, the DNA is TGCGCCAGCAGCCAGGAACCGGGACAGGGGTACAATGAGCAGTTCTTC. Translation: CASSQEPGQGYNEQFF. This chain uses TRBV4-3 with TRBJ2-1; 10 nucleotides line up with TRBD1. The CDR3 totals 16 residues. Per germline, CDR1 LGHNA and CDR2 YSLEER. The trim removed 3 bases at V and 4 bases at J, leaving 6 bases unmatched.

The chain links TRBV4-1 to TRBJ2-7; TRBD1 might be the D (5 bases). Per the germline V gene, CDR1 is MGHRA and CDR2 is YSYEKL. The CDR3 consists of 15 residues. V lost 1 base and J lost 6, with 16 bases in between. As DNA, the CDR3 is TGCGCCAGCAGCCAAGTGTGGGGCATTTCTGCCGAGCAGTACGTC. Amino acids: CASSQVWGISAEQYV.

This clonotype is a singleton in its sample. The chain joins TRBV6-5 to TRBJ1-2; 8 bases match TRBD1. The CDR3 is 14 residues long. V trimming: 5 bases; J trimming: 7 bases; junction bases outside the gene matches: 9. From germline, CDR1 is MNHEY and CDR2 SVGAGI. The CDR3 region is CASSTDRGEGGYTF. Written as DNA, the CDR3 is TGTGCCAGCAGTACCGACAGGGGCGAAGGTGGCTACACCTTC.

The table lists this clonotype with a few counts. CDR3 loop: CASTGGVAMGYTF. CDR3 DNA sequence: TGTGCCAGTACGGGGGGAGTAGCTATGGGCTACACCTTC. The genes are TRBV27 and TRBJ1-2, with D possibly matching TRBD1 (5 bases). Germline CDR1 MNHEY, CDR2 SMNVEV (reference sequence). Trimming removed 9 bases from V and 8 bases from J, with 19 bases in between. The CDR3 has 13 residues.

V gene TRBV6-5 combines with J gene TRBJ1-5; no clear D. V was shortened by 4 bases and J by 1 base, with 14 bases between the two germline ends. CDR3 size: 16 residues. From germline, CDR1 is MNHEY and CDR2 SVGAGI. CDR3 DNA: TGTGCCAGCAGTTGGGGAGTCCCGGGAAGCAATCAGCCCCAGCATTTT. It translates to CASSWGVPGSNQPQHF.

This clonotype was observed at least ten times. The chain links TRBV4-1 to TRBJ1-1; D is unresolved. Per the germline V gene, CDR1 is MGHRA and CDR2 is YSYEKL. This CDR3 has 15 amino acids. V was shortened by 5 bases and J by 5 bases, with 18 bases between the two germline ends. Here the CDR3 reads CASSAGWASGTEAFF. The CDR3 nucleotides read TGCGCCAGCAGCGCCGGATGGGCCTCGGGAACTGAAGCTTTCTTT.